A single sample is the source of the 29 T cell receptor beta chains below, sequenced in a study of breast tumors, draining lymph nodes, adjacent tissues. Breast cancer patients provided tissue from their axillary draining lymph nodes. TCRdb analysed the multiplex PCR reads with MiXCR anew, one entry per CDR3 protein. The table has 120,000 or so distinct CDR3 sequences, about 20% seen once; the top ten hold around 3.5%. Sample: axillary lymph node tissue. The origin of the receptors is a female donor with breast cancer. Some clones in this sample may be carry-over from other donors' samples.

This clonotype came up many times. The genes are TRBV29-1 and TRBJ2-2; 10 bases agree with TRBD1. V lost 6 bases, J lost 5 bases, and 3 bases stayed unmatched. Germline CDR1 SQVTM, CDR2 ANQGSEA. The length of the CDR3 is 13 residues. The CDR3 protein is CSVDRGPTGELFF. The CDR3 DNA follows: TGCAGCGTAGACAGGGGGCCAACCGGGGAGCTGTTTTTT.

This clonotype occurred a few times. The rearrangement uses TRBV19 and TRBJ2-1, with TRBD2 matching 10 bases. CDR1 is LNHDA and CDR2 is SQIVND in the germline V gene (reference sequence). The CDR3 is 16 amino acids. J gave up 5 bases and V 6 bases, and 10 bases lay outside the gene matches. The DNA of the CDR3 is TGTGCCAGTAGCTTTTTTACTAGCGGGACCGACAATGAGCAGTTCTTC. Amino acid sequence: CASSFFTSGTDNEQFF.

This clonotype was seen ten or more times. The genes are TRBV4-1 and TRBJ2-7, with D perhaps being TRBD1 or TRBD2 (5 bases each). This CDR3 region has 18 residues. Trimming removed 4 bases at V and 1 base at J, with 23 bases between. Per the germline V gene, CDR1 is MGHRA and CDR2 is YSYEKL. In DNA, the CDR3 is TGCGCCAGCAGCCCCCAACCGGGTGGGGGAAGCCTTTCCTACGAGCAGTACTTC. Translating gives CASSPQPGGGSLSYEQYF.

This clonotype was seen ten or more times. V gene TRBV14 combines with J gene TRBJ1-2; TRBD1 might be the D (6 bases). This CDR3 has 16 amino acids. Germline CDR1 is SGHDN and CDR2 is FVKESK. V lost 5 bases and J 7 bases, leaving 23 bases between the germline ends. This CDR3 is CASSTYREGERGGYTF. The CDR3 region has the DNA TGTGCCAGCAGCACCTACAGGGAGGGGGAGCGTGGTGGCTACACCTTC.

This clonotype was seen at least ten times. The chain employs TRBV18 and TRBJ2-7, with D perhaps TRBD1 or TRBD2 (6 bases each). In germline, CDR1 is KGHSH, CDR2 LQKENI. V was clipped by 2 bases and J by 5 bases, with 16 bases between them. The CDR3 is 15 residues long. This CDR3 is CASSPVGGAGDEQYF. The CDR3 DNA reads TGTGCCAGCTCACCAGTCGGGGGCGCCGGAGACGAGCAGTACTTC.

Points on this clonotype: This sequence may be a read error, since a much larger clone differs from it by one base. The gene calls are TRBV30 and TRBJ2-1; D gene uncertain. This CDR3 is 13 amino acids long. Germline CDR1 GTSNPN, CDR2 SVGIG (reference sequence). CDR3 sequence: CAWSIPTSNEQSF. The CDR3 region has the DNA TGTGCCTGGAGTATCCCAACCTCGAATGAGCAGTCCTTC.

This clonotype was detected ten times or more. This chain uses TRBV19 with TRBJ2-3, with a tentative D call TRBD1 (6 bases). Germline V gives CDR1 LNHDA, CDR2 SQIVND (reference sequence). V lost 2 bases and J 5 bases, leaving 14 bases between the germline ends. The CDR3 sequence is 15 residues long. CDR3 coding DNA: TGTGCCAGTAGTATATCGGCAGGGGTGGTAGATACGCAGTATTTT. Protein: CASSISAGVVDTQYF.

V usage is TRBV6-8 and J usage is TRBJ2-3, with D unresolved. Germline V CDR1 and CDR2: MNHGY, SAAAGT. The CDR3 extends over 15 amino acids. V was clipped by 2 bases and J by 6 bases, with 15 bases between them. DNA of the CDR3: TGTGCCAGCAGTTACGGCCAGGCGCGAGTGGATACGCAGTATTTT. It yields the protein CASSYGQARVDTQYF.

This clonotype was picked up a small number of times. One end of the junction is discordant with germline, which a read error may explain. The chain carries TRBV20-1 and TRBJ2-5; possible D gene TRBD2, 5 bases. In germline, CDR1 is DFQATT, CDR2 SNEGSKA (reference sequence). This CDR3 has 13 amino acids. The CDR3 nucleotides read TGCAGTGCTAGGAGGCGGGCACAAGGGACCCAGTACTTC. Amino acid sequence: CSARRRAQGTQYF.

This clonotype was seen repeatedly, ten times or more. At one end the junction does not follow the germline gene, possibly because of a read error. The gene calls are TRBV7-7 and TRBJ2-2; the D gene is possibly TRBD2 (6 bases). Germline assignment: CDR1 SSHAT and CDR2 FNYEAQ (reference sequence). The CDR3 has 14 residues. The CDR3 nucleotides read TGTGCTAGCAGCTTGGCGGGGCTCACCGGGGAGCTGTTTTTT. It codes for CASSLAGLTGELFF.

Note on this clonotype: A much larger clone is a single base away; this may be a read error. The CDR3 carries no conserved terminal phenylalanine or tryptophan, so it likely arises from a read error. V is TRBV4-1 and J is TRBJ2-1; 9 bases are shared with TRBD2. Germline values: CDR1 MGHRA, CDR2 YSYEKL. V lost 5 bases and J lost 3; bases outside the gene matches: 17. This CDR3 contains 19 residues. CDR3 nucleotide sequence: TGCGCCAGCAGCTCATACGGGGCCGGAGATAGCGGGAGCTACAATGAGCAGTTCTCC. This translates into CASSSYGAGDSGSYNEQFS.

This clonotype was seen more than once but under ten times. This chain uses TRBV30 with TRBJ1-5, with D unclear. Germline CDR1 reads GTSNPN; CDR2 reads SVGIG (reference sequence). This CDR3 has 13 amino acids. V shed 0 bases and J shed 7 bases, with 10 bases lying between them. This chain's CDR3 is CAWSVFRSQPQHF. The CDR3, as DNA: TGTGCCTGGAGTGTGTTCAGATCCCAGCCCCAGCATTTT.

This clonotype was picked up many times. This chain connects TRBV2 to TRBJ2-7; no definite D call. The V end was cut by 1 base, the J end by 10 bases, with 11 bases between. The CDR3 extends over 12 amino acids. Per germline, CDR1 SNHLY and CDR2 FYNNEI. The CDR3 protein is CASSEVPGFQYF. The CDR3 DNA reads TGTGCCAGCAGTGAAGTTCCGGGTTTCCAGTACTTC.

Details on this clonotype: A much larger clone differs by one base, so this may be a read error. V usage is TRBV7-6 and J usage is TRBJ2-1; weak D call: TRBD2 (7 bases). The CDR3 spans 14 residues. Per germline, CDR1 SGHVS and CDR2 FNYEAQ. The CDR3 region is CASSTAGHSNGQFF. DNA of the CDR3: TGTGCCAGCAGCACAGCGGGACACAGCAATGGGCAGTTCTTC.

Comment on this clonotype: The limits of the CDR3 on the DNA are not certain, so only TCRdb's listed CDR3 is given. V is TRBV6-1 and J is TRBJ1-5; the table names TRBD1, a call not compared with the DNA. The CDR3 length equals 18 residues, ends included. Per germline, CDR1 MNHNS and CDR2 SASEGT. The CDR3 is CASSERTVYGGEFSPSIF.

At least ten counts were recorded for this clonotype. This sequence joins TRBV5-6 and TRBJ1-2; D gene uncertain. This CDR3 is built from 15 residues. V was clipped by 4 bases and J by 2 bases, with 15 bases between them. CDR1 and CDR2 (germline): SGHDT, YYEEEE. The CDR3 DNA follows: TGTGCCAGCAGCCTCGGCGGAGCTAACAACTATGGCTACACCTTC. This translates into CASSLGGANNYGYTF. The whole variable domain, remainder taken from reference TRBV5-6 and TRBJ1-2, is DAGVTQSPTHLIKTRGQQVTLRCSPKSGHDTVSWYQQALGQGPQFIFQYYEEEERQRGNFPDRFSGHQFPNYSSELNVNALLLGDSALYLCASSLGGANNYGYTFGSGTRLTVV.

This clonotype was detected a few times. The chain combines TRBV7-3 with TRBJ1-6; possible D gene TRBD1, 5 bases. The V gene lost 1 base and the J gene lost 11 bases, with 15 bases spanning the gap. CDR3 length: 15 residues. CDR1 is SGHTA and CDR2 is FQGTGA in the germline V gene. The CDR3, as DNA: TGTGCCAGCAGCTTAAGAAGGGGAGGCCATCCACCCCTCCACTTT. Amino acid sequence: CASSLRRGGHPPLHF.

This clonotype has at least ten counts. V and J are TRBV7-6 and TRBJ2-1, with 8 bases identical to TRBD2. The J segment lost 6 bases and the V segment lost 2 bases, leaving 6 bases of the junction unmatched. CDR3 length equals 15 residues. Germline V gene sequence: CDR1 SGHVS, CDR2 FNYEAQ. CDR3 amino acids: CASSLRGGKGNEQFF. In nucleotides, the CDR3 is TGTGCCAGCAGCTTACGCGGGGGGAAGGGCAATGAGCAGTTCTTC.

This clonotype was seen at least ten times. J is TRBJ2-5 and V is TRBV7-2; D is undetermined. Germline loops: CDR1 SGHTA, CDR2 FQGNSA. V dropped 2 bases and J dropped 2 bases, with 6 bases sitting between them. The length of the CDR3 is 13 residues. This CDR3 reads CASSLNSQETQYF. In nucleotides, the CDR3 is TGTGCCAGCAGCTTAAACAGTCAAGAGACCCAGTACTTC.

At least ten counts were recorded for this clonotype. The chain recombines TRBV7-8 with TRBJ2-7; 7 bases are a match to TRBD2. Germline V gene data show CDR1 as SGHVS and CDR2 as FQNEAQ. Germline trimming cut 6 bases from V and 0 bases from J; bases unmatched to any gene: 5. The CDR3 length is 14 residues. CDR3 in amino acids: CASRRERDSYEQYF. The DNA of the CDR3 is TGTGCCAGCAGGAGGGAGCGGGACTCCTACGAGCAGTACTTC.

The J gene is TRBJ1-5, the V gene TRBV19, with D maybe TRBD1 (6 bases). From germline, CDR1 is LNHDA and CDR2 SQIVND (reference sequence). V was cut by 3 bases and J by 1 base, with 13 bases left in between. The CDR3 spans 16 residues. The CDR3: CASSIRGGASNQPQHF. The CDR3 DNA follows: TGTGCCAGTAGTATTCGGGGGGGGGCGAGCAATCAGCCCCAGCATTTT.

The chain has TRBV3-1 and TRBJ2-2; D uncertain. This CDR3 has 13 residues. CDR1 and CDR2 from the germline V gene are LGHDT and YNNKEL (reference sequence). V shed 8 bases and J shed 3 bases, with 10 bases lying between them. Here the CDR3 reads CASYWVDTGELFF. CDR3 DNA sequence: TGTGCCAGCTATTGGGTGGACACCGGGGAGCTGTTTTTT.

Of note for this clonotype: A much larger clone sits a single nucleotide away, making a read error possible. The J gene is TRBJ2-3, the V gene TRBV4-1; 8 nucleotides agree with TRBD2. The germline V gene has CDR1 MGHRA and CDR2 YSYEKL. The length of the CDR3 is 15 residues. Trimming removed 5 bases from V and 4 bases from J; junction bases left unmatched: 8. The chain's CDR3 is CASSYSGTSADTQYF. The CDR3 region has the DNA TGCGCCAGCAGCTATTCGGGGACTAGTGCAGATACGCAGTATTTT.

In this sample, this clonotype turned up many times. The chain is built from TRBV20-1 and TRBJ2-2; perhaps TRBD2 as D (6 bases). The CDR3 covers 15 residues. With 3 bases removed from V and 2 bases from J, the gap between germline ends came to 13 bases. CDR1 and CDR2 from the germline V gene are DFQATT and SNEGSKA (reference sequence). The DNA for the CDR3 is TGCAGTGCTAGGATAGCGGTCCGAAACACCGGGGAGCTGTTTTTT. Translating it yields CSARIAVRNTGELFF.

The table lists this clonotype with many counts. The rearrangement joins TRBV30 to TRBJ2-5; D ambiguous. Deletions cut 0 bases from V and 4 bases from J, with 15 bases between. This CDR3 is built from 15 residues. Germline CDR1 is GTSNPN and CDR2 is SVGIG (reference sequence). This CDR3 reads CAWSVLGPARETQYF. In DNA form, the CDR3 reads TGTGCCTGGAGTGTACTGGGTCCCGCGAGAGAGACCCAGTACTTC.

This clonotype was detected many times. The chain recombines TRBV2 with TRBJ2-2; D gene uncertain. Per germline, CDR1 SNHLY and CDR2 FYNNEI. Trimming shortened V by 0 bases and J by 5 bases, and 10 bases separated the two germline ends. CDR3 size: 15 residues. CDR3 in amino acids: CASSEARTGTGELFF. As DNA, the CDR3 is TGTGCCAGCAGTGAAGCCAGGACCGGGACCGGGGAGCTGTTTTTT.

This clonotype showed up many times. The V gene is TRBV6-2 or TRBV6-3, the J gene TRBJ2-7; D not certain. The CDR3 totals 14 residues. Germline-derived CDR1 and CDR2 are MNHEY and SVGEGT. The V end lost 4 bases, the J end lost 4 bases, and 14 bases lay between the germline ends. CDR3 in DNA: TGTGCCAGCAGTTCACTCTCGTCCTCATACGAGCAGTACTTC. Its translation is CASSSLSSSYEQYF.

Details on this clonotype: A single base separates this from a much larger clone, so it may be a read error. The CDR3 DNA sequence: TGTGCCATCAATACAGGATATTCCTCTGGAAACGCCATATATTTT. This sequence encodes CAINTGYSSGNAIYF. The J gene is TRBJ1-3, the V gene TRBV10-3, with D maybe TRBD1 (5 bases). Germline CDR1 ENHRY, CDR2 SYGVKD. The CDR3 has 15 amino acids.

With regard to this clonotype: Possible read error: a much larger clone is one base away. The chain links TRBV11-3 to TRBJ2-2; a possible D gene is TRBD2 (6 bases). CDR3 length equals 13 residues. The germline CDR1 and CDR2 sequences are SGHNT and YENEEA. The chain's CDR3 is CASSSFDGGELSF. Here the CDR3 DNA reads TGTGCCAGCAGCTCCTTTGATGGCGGGGAGCTGTCTTTT.